This T cell receptor beta chain was observed in a study of T cell responses to AZD1222 COVID-19 vaccine. The V gene end was trimmed by 10 bases and the J gene end by 5 bases; junction bases not matched to a gene: 11. The CDR3 contains 14 residues. Germline V gene lookup returns CDR1 MDHEN and CDR2 SYDVKM. The data were produced by immunoSEQ multiplex PCR, yet TCRdb's version contains in-frame clones alone and is incomplete. The sample includes over 100,000 clones, 88% of them seen just once. The chain is built from TRBV28 and TRBJ1-2, with 9 bases aligning to TRBD1. The receptor was derived from an adult in good health. The specimen comprised peripheral blood, sampled on day 0 of MenACWY control vaccination. The DNA for the CDR3 is TGTGCCACCCATCCGGGACAGGGAGGGTATGGCTACACCTTC. Its translation: CATHPGQGGYGYTF.